This paragraph covers one T cell receptor (beta chain) sequence. Its antigen is unidentified. This sample was taken from a study of cytomegalovirus exposure and HLA in healthy donors. The donors were in the approximately 120-subject validation cohort, distinct from the roughly 700-subject first cohort. Clones were read by immunoSEQ multiplex PCR, and TCRdb kept only the in-frame ones, dropping some. This repertoire shows 50,000 to 65,000 clones, about 92% found once; its top ten account for 8.4%. The V end lost 5 bases, the J end lost 6 bases, and 8 bases lay between the germline ends. The germline V gene has CDR1 SGHTA and CDR2 FQGNSA. This CDR3 has 13 amino acids. Notes on the study in general: Three chains linked to CMV were shown in vitro to be specific for CMV antigens. Some TCR beta chains (around 180 of them) were listed as cytomegalovirus-associated. In a later analysis, first-cohort TCR clusters were found to tend to co-occur in the approximately 120 validation repertoires.

The sample taken for sequencing was PBMCs. V usage is TRBV7-2 and J usage is TRBJ1-6; D call uncertain. The source is a woman aged 18-30 years in good health and CMV-seropositive. The CDR3 nucleotides read TGTGCCAGCAGCCCTACCCTTAATTCACCCCTCCACTTT. Its translation is CASSPTLNSPLHF.